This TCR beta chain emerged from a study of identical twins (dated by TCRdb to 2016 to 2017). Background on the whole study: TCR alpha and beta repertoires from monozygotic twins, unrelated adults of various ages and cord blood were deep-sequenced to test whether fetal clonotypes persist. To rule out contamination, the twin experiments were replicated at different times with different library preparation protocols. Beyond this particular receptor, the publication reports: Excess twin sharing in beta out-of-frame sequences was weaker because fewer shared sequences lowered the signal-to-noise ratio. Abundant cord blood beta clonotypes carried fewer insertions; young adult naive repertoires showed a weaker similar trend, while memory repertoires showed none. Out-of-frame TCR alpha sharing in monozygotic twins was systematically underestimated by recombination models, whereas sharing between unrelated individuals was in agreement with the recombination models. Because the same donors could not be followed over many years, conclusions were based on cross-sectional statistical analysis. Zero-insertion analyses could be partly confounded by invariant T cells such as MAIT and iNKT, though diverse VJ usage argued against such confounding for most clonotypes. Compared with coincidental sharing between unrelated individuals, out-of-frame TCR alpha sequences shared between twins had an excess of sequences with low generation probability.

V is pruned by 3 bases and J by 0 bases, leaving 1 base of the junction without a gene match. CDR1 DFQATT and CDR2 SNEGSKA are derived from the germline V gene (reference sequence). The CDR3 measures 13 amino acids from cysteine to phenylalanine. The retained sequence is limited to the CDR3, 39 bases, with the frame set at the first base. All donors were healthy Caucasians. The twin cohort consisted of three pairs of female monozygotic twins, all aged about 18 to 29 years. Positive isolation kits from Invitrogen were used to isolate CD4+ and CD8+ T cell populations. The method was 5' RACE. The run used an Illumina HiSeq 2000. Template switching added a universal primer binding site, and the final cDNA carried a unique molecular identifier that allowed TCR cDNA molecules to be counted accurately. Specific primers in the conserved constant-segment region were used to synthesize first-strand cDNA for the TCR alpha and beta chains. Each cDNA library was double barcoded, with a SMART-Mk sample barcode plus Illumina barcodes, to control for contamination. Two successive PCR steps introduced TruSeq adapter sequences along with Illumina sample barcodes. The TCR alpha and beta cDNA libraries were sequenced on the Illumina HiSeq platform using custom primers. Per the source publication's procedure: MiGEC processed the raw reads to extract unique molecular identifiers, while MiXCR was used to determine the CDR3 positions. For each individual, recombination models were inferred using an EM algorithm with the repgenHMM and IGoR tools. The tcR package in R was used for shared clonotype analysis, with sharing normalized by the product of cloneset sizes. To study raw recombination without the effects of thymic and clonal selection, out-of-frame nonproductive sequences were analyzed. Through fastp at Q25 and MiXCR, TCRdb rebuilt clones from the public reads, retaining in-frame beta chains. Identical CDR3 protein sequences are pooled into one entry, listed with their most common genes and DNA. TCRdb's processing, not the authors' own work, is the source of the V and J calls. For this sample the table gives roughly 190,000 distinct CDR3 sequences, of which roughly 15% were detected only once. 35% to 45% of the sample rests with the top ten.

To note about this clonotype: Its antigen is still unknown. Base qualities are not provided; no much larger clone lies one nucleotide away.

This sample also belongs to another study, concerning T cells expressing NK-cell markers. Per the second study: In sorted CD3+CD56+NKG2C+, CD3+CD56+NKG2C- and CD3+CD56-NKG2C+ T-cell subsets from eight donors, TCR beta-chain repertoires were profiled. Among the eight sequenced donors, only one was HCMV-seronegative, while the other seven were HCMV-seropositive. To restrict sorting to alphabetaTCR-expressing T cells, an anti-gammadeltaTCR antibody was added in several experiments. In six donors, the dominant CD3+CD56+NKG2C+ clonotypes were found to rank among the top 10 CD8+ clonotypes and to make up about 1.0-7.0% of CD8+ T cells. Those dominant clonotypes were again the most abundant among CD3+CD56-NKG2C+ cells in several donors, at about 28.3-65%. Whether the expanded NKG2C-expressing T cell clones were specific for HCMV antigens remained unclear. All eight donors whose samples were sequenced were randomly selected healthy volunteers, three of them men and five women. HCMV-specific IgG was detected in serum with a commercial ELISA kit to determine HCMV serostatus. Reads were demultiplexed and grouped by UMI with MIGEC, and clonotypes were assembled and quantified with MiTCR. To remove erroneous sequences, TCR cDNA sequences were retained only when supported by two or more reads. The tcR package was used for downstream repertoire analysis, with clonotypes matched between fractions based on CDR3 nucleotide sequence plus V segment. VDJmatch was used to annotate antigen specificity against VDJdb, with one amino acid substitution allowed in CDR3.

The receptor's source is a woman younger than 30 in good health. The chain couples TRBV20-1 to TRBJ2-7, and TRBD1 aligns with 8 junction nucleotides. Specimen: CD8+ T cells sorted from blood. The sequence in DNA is TGCAGTGCTAGCGGGACAGGCTCCTACGAGCAGTACTTC. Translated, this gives CSASGTGSYEQYF.